These 26 T cell receptor beta chains were sequenced from one sample in a study of blood T cell repertoires in COVID-19. Clones were sequenced by immunoSEQ multiplex PCR, and TCRdb holds only the in-frame ones, with some missing. The sample consists of about 180,000 clones, over 80% of them appearing once. The sequencing sample was made of peripheral blood. The receptors originated from a woman aged 50 to 65 with acute or convalescent COVID-19.

Written as DNA, the CDR3 is TGCGCCAGCAGACAGGGCTACGAGCAGTACTTC. It is translated as CASRQGYEQYF. The V and J genes are TRBV5-1 and TRBJ2-7; D is perhaps TRBD1 (6 bases). The CDR3 runs to 11 residues. Germline V CDR1 and CDR2: SGHRS, YFSETQ. V shed 5 bases and J shed 3 bases, with 6 bases lying between them.

This clone was counted a few times. The chain couples TRBV30 to TRBJ1-1; unclear D gene. The germline gives CDR1 GTSNPN, CDR2 SVGIG (reference sequence). The CDR3 is made up of 11 amino acids. With 3 bases removed from V and 10 bases from J, the gap between germline ends came to 12 bases. CDR3 coding DNA: TGTGCCTGGAGCGACACGTTAGGAGCTTTCTTT. Its protein product is CAWSDTLGAFF.

The rearrangement links TRBV18 to TRBJ2-2; TRBD2 is a possible D gene (5 bases). The CDR3 is 16 residues long. Germline assignment: CDR1 KGHSH and CDR2 LQKENI. Trimming pared 0 bases from V and 2 bases from J, leaving 10 bases between. DNA of the CDR3: TGTGCCAGCTCACCACCCGGTAGCGAAAACACCGGGGAGCTGTTTTTT. This codes for CASSPPGSENTGELFF.

The V and J genes are TRBV7-2 and TRBJ1-5; TRBD1 is a possible D gene (5 bases). The V and J ends lost 1 base and 3 bases respectively, with 16 bases between them. The CDR3 is 17 residues long. Germline values: CDR1 SGHTA, CDR2 FQGNSA. CDR3 sequence reads: CASSLVSSRGFNQPQHF. The CDR3 bases are TGTGCCAGCAGCTTAGTTTCCAGTAGGGGATTCAATCAGCCCCAGCATTTT.

The chain is built from TRBV30 and TRBJ1-1; 7 bases are shared with TRBD1. Trimming removed 0 bases from V and 2 bases from J; junction bases left unmatched: 3. The germline V gene has CDR1 GTSNPN and CDR2 SVGIG (reference sequence). CDR3 size: 14 residues. The CDR3 sequence is CAWSVRTGNTEAFF. The CDR3 nucleotides read TGTGCCTGGAGTGTGAGGACAGGAAACACTGAAGCTTTCTTT.

This clone occurred a few times. The V and J genes are TRBV10-1 and TRBJ1-2, with D uncertain. Germline V gene data show CDR1 as WNHNN and CDR2 as SYGVQD (reference sequence). Trimming pared 8 bases from V and 3 bases from J, leaving 13 bases between. CDR3 size: 13 residues. As DNA, the CDR3 is TGCGCCAGCTGCAGGAGGGATCACTATGGCTACACCTTC. Protein sequence: CASCRRDHYGYTF.

The chain has TRBV18 and TRBJ1-1; D gene ambiguous. The ends were cut back, 0 bases at V and 1 base at J, with 12 bases in the middle. The CDR3 spans 16 residues. The germline gives CDR1 KGHSH, CDR2 LQKENI. In DNA, the CDR3 is TGTGCCAGCTCACCACCAATGGCGACAACGAACACTGAAGCTTTCTTT. Translation: CASSPPMATTNTEAFF.

The chain has TRBV5-5 and TRBJ1-2; a weak D match, TRBD1 (5 bases). Germline CDR1 is SGHKS and CDR2 is YYEKEE (reference sequence). This CDR3 region has 14 residues. V lost 0 bases and J lost 4, with 10 bases in between. CDR3 sequence: CASSLASTVYGYTF. CDR3 in DNA: TGTGCCAGCAGCTTGGCCTCGACAGTCTATGGCTACACCTTC.

There are a few counts of this clone. This chain links TRBV10-3 with TRBJ1-1, with a weak D call TRBD1 (5 bases). In germline, CDR1 is ENHRY, CDR2 SYGVKD. The CDR3 loop spans 14 amino acids. The V gene lost 6 bases and the J gene lost 4 bases, with 15 bases spanning the gap. The CDR3 DNA is TGTGCCATCAGCGACTCAAGGGGATCCACTGAAGCTTTCTTT. It specifies CAISDSRGSTEAFF.

To note about this clone: Compared with germline, one end of the junction differs, possibly owing to a read error. This rearrangement joins TRBV24-1 to TRBJ2-2; 9 bases agree with TRBD1. The CDR3 runs to 16 residues. Germline loops: CDR1 KGHDR, CDR2 SFDVKD. The CDR3 reads CATSGSGTGNAGELFF. Here the CDR3 DNA reads TGTGCCACCAGTGGTTCCGGGACAGGGAACGCCGGGGAGCTGTTTTTT.

The chain joins TRBV19 to TRBJ1-5; no firm D call. The germline V and J ends were trimmed by 3 bases and 5 bases, with 8 bases remaining between them. The CDR3 loop spans 13 amino acids. Germline V CDR1 and CDR2: LNHDA, SQIVND (reference sequence). CDR3 loop: CASSIHGDQPQHF. The CDR3, as DNA: TGTGCCAGTAGTATCCACGGGGATCAGCCCCAGCATTTT.

This clone was seen only a few times. J is TRBJ2-2 and V is TRBV9; D is ambiguous. V lost 0 bases and J lost 7, with 7 bases in between. The CDR3 contains 13 residues. Germline V CDR1 and CDR2: SGDLS, YYNGEE. In DNA form, the CDR3 reads TGTGCCAGCAGCGTAGCCCCCGGCGGGGAGCTGTTTTTT. This translates into CASSVAPGGELFF.

The chain has TRBV3-1 (or the pseudogene TRBV3-2) and TRBJ2-3; weak D call: TRBD2 (5 bases). The V gene lost 0 bases and the J gene lost 1 base, with 17 bases spanning the gap. This CDR3 is 18 amino acids long. The germline V gene encodes CDR1 LGHDT and CDR2 YNNKEL (reference sequence). The CDR3: CASSQETTAGRRTDTQYF. In DNA, the CDR3 is TGTGCCAGCAGCCAAGAAACTACTGCGGGCCGACGCACAGATACGCAGTATTTT.

The CDR3 DNA is TGTGCCAGCAGGACGGACAGGGGAAACTATGGCTACACCTTC. It is translated as CASRTDRGNYGYTF. J is TRBJ1-2 and V is TRBV27, with 9 bases identical to TRBD1. Germline CDR1 and CDR2: MNHEY and SMNVEV (reference sequence). V trimming: 6 bases; J trimming: 2 bases; junction bases outside the gene matches: 4. The CDR3 spans 14 residues.

The CDR3 protein is CASRLAGGNEQFF. DNA for the CDR3: TGTGCCAGCCGGCTAGCGGGAGGGAATGAGCAGTTCTTC. The V call is TRBV27, the J call TRBJ2-1; 12 bases align to TRBD2. There are 13 residues in the CDR3. Germline lookup yields CDR1 MNHEY and CDR2 SMNVEV (reference sequence). After removal of 8 bases from V and 7 bases from J, the junction contained 3 bases not matched to a gene.

This sequence joins TRBV6-6 and TRBJ1-6; D is uncertain. Per the germline V gene, CDR1 is MNHNY and CDR2 is SVGAGI (reference sequence). Trimming stripped 5 bases from V and 11 bases from J, with 28 bases between. The CDR3 contains 18 residues. The CDR3 spells CASSPLVRDPFVGAPLHF. The CDR3 coding sequence is TGTGCCAGCAGTCCCCTTGTCCGAGACCCCTTTGTCGGGGCACCCCTCCACTTT.

On this clone: The identical CDR3 is also encoded by other nucleotide sequences in the sample. The CDR3 DNA follows: TGTGCCAGTAGTCGACTACCCGGGGAGCTGTTTTTT. Its translation is CASSRLPGELFF. The gene calls are TRBV19 and TRBJ2-2; D perhaps matches TRBD2 (5 bases). CDR1 is LNHDA and CDR2 is SQIVND in the germline V gene (reference sequence). The CDR3 is 12 residues long. The germline V and J ends were trimmed by 5 bases and 6 bases, with 7 bases remaining between them.

This sequence joins TRBV3-1 (or the pseudogene TRBV3-2) and TRBJ2-1, with 8 bases fitting TRBD1. The CDR3 runs 14 residues. Germline CDR1 is LGHDT and CDR2 is YNNKEL (reference sequence). V was clipped by 4 bases and J by 8 bases; unmatched bases: 7. The CDR3 protein is CASSLRTGYDEQFF. CDR3 in DNA: TGTGCCAGCAGCCTCAGGACAGGGTATGATGAGCAGTTCTTC.

The chain has TRBV5-3 and TRBJ1-5; maybe TRBD1 (5 bases). TRBV5-3 has ORF status, its function being uncertain. Trimming took 2 bases from V and 3 from J, leaving 6 bases between them. This CDR3 has 13 residues. For the CDR3, the DNA is TGTGCCAGAAGCTTACAGGACAATCAGCCCCAGCATTTT. As protein: CARSLQDNQPQHF.

The chain joins TRBV5-3 to TRBJ1-1, with D hard to call. TRBV5-3 is sorted into the ORF group, with uncertain function. CDR3 size: 11 residues. The ends were cut back, 0 bases at V and 10 bases at J, with 7 bases in the middle. The CDR3 region is CARSLVSRAFF. As DNA, the CDR3 is TGTGCCAGAAGCTTGGTGTCCCGAGCTTTCTTT.

The chain combines TRBV19 with TRBJ2-1, with 10 bases fitting TRBD1. The germline CDR1 and CDR2 sequences are LNHDA and SQIVND (reference sequence). Losses at the gene ends were 6 bases for V and 8 bases for J; bases not matched to a gene: 10. This CDR3 contains 15 residues. CDR3 sequence: CASSLGTGASDEQFF. CDR3 DNA sequence: TGTGCCAGTAGCCTCGGGACAGGGGCCTCAGATGAGCAGTTCTTC. The full variable domain, completed using reference TRBV19 and TRBJ2-1, is DGGITQSPKYLFRKEGQNVTLSCEQNLNHDAMYWYRQDPGQGLRLIYYSQIVNDFQKGDIAEGYSVSREKKESFPLTVTSAQKNPTAFYLCASSLGTGASDEQFFGPGTRLTVL.

The chain combines TRBV12-3 or TRBV12-4 with TRBJ2-3; D not resolved. The CDR3 is 11 amino acids. Trimming shortened V by 5 bases and J by 2 bases, and 2 bases separated the two germline ends. The CDR3 is CASSHTDTQYF. The DNA of the CDR3 is TGTGCCAGCAGTCACACAGATACGCAGTATTTT.

The chain couples TRBV11-3 to TRBJ1-1, with 7 bases fitting TRBD1. V gave up 3 bases and J gave up 8 bases; unmatched junction bases: 12. The CDR3 runs to 15 residues. Germline values: CDR1 SGHNT, CDR2 YENEEA. The CDR3 region has the DNA TGTGCCAGCAGCTTTTCACAGGGGACCTACTACGAAGCTTTCTTT. Its translation is CASSFSQGTYYEAFF.

This clone was recorded only once. V and J are TRBV2 and TRBJ2-7, with 11 bases lining up with TRBD2. The CDR3 loop spans 13 amino acids. The ends lost 7 bases at V and 6 bases at J; junction bases unmatched: 5. Germline-derived CDR1 and CDR2 are SNHLY and FYNNEI. The CDR3 bases are TGTGCCAGCAATCCGGGACTAGCGGCCGAGCAGTACTTC. Translating it yields CASNPGLAAEQYF.

The chain joins TRBV24-1 to TRBJ2-1, with 13 bases that match TRBD2. Trimming removed 6 bases from V and 7 bases from J; junction bases left unmatched: 5. This CDR3 region has 15 residues. The germline V gene has CDR1 KGHDR and CDR2 SFDVKD. For the CDR3, the DNA is TGTGCCACCAGTATCCGGACTAGCGGGGGAAATGAGCAGTTCTTC. Its protein is CATSIRTSGGNEQFF.

This sequence joins TRBV25-1 and TRBJ1-2, with D unclear. Germline values: CDR1 MGHDK, CDR2 SYGVNS. Trimming took off 4 bases at V and 3 bases at J, with 15 bases between the two ends. CDR3 length equals 15 residues. CDR3 sequence reads: CASSAPVSQDYGYTF. CDR3 DNA sequence: TGTGCCAGCAGTGCCCCGGTCAGTCAGGACTATGGCTACACCTTC.